The next 6 T cell receptor beta chains were all read from a single sample in a study of T cell responses to AZD1222 COVID-19 vaccine. Data came from immunoSEQ multiplex PCR; TCRdb stores just in-frame clones and leaves some out. The table shows about 93,000 clones, with just under 90% occurring only once. Sequencing used peripheral blood, obtained on day 0 of MenACWY control vaccination. The receptors shown here come from an adult in good health.

The chain employs TRBV19 and TRBJ1-1, with TRBD1 as a possible D gene (5 bases). V lost 3 bases and J lost 6, with 11 bases in between. Looked up from germline, CDR1 is LNHDA and CDR2 is SQIVND (reference sequence). The CDR3 loop spans 13 amino acids. This CDR3 reads CASSIQGGSEAFF. DNA for the CDR3: TGTGCCAGTAGTATCCAGGGTGGGTCTGAAGCTTTCTTT.

The V gene is TRBV6-5, the J gene TRBJ1-2, with unresolved D. The germline gives CDR1 MNHEY, CDR2 SVGAGI. The CDR3 totals 16 residues. V was shortened by 2 bases and J by 4 bases, with 17 bases between the two germline ends. Here the CDR3 reads CASSYLFTDGSYGYTF. CDR3 nucleotide sequence: TGTGCCAGCAGTTACCTATTCACGGACGGTAGCTATGGCTACACCTTC.

The V gene is TRBV18, the J gene TRBJ1-1; 9 nucleotides match TRBD1. Trimming cost V 3 bases and J 8 bases; bases outside gene matches: 7. This CDR3 region has 14 residues. CDR1 and CDR2 (germline): KGHSH, LQKENI. The CDR3 spells CASSPREGTGEAFF. CDR3 DNA: TGTGCCAGCTCACCTCGAGAGGGGACAGGGGAAGCTTTCTTT.

This rearrangement joins TRBV6-2 or TRBV6-3 to TRBJ2-7, with D perhaps TRBD2 (5 bases). The CDR3 contains 12 residues. Trimming removed 6 bases at V and 2 bases at J, with 8 bases between. Germline CDR1 and CDR2: MNHEY and SVGEGT. CDR3 residues: CASSRGTYEQYF. CDR3 DNA: TGTGCCAGCAGCCGGGGAACCTACGAGCAGTACTTC.

This clone was found once. This chain joins TRBV28 and TRBJ1-1, with 12 nucleotides matching TRBD1. The V gene's germline CDR1 is MDHEN and CDR2 SYDVKM. This CDR3 has 15 residues. The V segment lost 3 bases and the J segment 4 bases; nucleotides outside the gene matches: 3. This CDR3 reads CASSFLGQGATEAFF. The DNA of the CDR3 is TGTGCCAGCAGTTTCTTGGGACAGGGGGCCACTGAAGCTTTCTTT.

The rearrangement joins TRBV19 to TRBJ1-6; no clear D gene. The CDR3 loop spans 15 amino acids. Germline values: CDR1 LNHDA, CDR2 SQIVND (reference sequence). V lost 1 base and J 4 bases, leaving 8 bases between the germline ends. As DNA, the CDR3 is TGTGCCAGTAGTATAGCTGCAGTTTATAATTCACCCCTCCACTTT. This sequence encodes CASSIAAVYNSPLHF.